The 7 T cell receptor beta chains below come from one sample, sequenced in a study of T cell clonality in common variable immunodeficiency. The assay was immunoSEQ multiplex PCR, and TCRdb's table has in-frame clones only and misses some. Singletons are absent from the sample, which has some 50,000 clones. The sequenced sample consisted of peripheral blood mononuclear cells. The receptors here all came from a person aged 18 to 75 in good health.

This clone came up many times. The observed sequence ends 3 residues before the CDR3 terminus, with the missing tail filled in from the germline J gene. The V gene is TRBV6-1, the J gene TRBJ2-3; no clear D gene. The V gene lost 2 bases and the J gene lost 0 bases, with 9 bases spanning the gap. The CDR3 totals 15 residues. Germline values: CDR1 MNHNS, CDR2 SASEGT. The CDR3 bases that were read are TGTGCCAGCAGTGAACTGGCTTCTAGCACAGATACG. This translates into CASSELASSTDT. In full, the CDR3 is CASSELASSTDTQYF.

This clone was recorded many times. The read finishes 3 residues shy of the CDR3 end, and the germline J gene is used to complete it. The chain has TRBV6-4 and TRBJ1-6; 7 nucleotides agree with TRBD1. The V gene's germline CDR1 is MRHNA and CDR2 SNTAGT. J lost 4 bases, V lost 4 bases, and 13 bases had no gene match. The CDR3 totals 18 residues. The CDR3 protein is CASSASYPDRWYNSPLHF. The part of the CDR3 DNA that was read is TGTGCCAGCAGTGCCTCCTACCCGGACAGGTGGTATAATTCACCC.

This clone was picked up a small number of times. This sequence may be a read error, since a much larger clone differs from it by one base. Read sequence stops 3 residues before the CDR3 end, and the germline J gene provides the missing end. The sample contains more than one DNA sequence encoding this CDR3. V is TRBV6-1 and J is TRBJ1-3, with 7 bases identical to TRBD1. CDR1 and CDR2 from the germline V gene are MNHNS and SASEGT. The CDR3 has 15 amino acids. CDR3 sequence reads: CASTETGTAGNTIYF. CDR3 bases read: TGTGCCAGCACTGAAACCGGGACAGCTGGAAACACA.

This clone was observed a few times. The chain's CDR3 is CSASPAGRGTYEQYF. The covered CDR3 bases are TGCAGTGCTAGTCCCGCCGGTAGGGGAACATACGAG. The chain is built from TRBV20-1 and TRBJ2-7; the D gene is possibly TRBD1 (5 bases). The observed sequence ends 3 residues before the CDR3 terminus, with the missing tail filled in from the germline J gene. From germline, CDR1 is DFQATT and CDR2 SNEGSKA (reference sequence). V dropped 3 bases and J dropped 4 bases, with 19 bases sitting between them. The CDR3 covers 15 residues.

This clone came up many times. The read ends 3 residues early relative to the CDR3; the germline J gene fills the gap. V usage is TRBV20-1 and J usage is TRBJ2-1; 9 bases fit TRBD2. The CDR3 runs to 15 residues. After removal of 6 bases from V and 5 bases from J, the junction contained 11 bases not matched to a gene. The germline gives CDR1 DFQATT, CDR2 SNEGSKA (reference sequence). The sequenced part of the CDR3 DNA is TGCAGTGCCGAAACCTGGCTAGCGGGAAACAATGAG. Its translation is CSAETWLAGNNE. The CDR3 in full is CSAETWLAGNNEQFF.

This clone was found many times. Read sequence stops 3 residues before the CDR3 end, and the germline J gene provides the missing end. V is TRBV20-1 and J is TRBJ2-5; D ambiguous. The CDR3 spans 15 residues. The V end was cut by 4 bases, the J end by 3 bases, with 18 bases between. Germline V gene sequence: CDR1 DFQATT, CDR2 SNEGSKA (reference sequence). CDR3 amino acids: CSAIHPQKFEETQYF. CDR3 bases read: TGCAGTGCTATACACCCGCAAAAGTTCGAAGAGACC.

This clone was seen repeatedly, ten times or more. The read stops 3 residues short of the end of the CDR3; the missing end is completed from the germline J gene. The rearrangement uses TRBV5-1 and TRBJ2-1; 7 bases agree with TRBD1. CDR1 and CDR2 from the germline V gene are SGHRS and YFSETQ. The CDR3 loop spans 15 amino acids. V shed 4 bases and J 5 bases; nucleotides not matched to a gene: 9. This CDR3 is CASSTLDRANNEQFF. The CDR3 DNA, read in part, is TGCGCCAGCAGCACCCTTGACAGGGCGAACAATGAG.